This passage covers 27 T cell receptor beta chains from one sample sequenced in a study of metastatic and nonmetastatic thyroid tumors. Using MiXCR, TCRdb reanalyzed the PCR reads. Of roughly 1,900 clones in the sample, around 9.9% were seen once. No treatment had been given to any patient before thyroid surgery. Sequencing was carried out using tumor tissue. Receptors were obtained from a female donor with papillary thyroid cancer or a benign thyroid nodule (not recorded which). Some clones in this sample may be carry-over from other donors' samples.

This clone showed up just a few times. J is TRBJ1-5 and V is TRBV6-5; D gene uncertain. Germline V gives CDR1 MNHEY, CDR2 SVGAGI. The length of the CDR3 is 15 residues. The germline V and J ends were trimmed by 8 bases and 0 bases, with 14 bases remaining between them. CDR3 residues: CASGHGQYSNQPQHF. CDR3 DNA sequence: TGTGCCAGCGGTCACGGTCAGTATAGCAATCAGCCCCAGCATTTT.

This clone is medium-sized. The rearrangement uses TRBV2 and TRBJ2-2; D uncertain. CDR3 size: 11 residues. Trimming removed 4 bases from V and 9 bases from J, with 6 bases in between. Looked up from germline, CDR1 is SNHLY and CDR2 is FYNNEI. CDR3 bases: TGTGCCAGCAGTGCCGTAAGGGAGCTGTTTTTT. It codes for CASSAVRELFF. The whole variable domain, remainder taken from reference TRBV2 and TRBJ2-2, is EPEVTQTPSHQVTQMGQEVILRCVPISNHLYFYWYRQILGQKVEFLVSFYNNEISEKSEIFDDQFSVERPDGSNFTLKIRSTKLEDSAMYFCASSAVRELFFGEGSRLTVL.

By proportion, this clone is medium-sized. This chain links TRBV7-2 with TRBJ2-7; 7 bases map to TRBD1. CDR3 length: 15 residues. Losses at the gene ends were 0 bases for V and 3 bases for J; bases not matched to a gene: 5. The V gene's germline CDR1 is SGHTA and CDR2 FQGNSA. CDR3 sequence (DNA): TGTGCCAGCAGCTTAGCGCCCGACAGGGTCTACGAGCAGTACTTC. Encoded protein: CASSLAPDRVYEQYF.

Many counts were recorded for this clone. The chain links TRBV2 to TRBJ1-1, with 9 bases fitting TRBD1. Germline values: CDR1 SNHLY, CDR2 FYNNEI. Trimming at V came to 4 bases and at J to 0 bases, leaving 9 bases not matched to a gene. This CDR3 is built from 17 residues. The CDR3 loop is CASSGGTGSSMNTEAFF. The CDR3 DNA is TGTGCCAGCAGTGGTGGGACAGGGAGTAGTATGAACACTGAAGCTTTCTTT.

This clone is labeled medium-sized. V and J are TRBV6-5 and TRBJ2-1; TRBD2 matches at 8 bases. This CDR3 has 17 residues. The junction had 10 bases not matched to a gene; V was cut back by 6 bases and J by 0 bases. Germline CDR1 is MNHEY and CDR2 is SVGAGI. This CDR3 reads CASSRSLAGGSYNEQFF. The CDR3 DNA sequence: TGTGCCAGCAGCCGTTCTCTAGCGGGCGGCTCCTACAATGAGCAGTTCTTC.

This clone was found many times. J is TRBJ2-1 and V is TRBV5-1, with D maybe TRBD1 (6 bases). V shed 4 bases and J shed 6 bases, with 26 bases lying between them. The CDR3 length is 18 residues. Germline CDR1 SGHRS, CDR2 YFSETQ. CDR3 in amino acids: CASSRPGHLAPSTNEQFF. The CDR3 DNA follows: TGCGCCAGCAGCCGACCGGGACATCTAGCCCCCAGTACCAATGAGCAGTTCTTC.

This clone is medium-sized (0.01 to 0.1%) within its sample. CDR3: CASSLSIDRADTGELFF. For the CDR3, the DNA is TGTGCCAGCAGTTTAAGTATAGACAGGGCGGATACCGGGGAGCTGTTTTTT. The J gene is TRBJ2-2, the V gene TRBV27; 7 bases agree with TRBD1. Looked up from germline, CDR1 is MNHEY and CDR2 is SMNVEV (reference sequence). The junction had 11 bases not matched to a gene; V was cut back by 2 bases and J by 5 bases. CDR3 length: 17 residues.

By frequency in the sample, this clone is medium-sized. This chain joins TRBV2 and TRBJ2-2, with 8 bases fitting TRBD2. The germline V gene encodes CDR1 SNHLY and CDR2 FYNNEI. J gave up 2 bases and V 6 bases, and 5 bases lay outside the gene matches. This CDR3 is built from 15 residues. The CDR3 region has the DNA TGTGCCAGCAGAGGACTAGCTTCTAACACCGGGGAGCTGTTTTTT. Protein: CASRGLASNTGELFF.

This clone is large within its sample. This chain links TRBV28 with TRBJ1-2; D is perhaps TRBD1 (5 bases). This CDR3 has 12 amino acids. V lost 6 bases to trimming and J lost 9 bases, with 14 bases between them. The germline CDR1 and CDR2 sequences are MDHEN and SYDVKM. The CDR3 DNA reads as TGTGCCAGCAGACTGAATGACAGAAGCTACACCTTC. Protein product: CASRLNDRSYTF.

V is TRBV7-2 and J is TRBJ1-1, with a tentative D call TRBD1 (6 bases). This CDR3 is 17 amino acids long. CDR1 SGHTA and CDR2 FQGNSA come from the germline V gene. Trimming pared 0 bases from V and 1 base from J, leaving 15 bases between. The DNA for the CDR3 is TGTGCCAGCAGCTTAGCCCCGCCGGGACACCAGAACACTGAAGCTTTCTTT. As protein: CASSLAPPGHQNTEAFF. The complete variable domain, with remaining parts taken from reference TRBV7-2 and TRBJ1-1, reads GAGVSQSPSNKVTEKGKDVELRCDPISGHTALYWYRQSLGQGLEFLIYFQGNSAPDKSGLPSDRFSAERTGGSVSTLTIQRTQQEDSAVYLCASSLAPPGHQNTEAFFGQGTRLTVV.

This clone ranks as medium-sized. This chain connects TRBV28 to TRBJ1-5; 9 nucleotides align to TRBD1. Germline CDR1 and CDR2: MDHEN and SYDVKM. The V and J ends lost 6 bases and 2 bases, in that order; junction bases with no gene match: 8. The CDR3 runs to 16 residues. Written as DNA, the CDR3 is TGTGCCAGCAGCCCTCCACAGGGGGCGGGCAATCAGCCCCAGCATTTT. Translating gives CASSPPQGAGNQPQHF.

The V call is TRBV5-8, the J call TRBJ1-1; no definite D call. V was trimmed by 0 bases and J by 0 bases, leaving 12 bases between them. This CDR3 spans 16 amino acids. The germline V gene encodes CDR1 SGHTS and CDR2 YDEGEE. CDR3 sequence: CASSLGGGSVNTEAFF. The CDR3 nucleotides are TGTGCCAGCAGCTTGGGAGGAGGTTCGGTGAACACTGAAGCTTTCTTT.

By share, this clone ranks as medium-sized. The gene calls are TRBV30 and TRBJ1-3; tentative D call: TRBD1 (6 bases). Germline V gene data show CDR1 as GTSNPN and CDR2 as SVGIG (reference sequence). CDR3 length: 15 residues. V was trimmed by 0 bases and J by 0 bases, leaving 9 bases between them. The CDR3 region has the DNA TGTGCCTGGAGTGTAGGACAGAGCTCTGGAAACACCATATATTTT. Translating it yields CAWSVGQSSGNTIYF. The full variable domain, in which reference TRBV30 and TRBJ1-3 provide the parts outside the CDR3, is SQTIHQWPATLVQPVGSPLSLECTVEGTSNPNLYWYRQAAGRGLQLLFYSVGIGQISSEVPQNLSASRPQDRQFILSSKKLLLSDSGFYLCAWSVGQSSGNTIYFGEGSWLTVV.

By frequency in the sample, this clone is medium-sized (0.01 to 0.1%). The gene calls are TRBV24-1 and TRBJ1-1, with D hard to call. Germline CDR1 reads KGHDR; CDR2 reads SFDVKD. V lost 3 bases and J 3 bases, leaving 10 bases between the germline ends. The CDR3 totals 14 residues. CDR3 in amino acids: CATSDNVGDTEAFF. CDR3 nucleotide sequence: TGTGCCACCAGTGATAATGTTGGAGACACTGAAGCTTTCTTT.

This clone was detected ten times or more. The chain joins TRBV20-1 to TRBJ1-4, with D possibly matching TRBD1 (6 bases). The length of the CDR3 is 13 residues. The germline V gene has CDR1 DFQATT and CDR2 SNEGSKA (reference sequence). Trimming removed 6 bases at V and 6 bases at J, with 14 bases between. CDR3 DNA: TGCAGTGCGGAACAGGGCTGGGATGAAAAACTGTTTTTT. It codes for CSAEQGWDEKLFF.

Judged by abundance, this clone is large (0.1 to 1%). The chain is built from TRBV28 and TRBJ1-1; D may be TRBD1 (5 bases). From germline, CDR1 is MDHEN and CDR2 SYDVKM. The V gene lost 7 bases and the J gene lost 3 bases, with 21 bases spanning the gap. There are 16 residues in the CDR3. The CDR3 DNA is TGTGCCAGCACCCCGTTCCGGGGGATGGTATACACTGAAGCTTTCTTT. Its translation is CASTPFRGMVYTEAFF.

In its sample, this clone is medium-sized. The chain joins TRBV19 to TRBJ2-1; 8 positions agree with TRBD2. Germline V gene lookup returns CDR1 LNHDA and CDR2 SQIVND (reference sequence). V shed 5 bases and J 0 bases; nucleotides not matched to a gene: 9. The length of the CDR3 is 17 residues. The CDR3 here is CASSPGRGGVSYNEQFF. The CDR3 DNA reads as TGTGCCAGTAGTCCAGGCCGGGGGGGCGTCTCCTACAATGAGCAGTTCTTC.

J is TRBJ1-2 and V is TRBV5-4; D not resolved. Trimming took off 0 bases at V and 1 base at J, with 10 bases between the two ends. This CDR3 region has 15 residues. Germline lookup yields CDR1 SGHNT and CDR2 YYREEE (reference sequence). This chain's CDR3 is CASSLGRLFNYGYTF. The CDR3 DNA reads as TGTGCCAGCAGCTTGGGGCGGCTCTTTAACTATGGCTACACCTTC.

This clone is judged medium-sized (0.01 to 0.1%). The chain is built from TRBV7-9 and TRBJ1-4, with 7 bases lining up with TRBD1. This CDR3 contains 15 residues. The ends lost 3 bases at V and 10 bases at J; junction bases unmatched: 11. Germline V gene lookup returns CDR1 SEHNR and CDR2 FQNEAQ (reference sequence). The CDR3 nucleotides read TGTGCCAGCAGCTTCACAGGGGCTGGAAGTGGAAAACTGTTTTTT. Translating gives CASSFTGAGSGKLFF.

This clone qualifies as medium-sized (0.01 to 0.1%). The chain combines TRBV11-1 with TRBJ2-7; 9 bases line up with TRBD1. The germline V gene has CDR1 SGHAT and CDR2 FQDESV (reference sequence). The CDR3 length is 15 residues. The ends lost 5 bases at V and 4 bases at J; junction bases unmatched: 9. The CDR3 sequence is CASSTPGTGKYEQYF. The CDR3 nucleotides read TGTGCCAGCAGCACTCCCGGGACAGGGAAGTACGAGCAGTACTTC.

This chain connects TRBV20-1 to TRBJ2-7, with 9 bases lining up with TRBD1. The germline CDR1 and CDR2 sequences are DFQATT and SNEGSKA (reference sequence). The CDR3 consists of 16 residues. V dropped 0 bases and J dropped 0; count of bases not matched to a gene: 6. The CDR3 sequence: CSAREYKTGGSYEQYF. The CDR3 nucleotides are TGCAGTGCTAGAGAGTATAAGACAGGGGGCTCCTACGAGCAGTACTTC.

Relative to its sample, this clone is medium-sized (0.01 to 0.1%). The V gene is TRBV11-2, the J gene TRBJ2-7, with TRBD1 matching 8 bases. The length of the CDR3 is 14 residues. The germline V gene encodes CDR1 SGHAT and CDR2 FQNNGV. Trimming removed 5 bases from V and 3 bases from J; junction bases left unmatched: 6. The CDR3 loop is CASSQDRGYYEQYF. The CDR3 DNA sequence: TGTGCCAGCAGCCAAGACAGGGGTTACTACGAGCAGTACTTC.

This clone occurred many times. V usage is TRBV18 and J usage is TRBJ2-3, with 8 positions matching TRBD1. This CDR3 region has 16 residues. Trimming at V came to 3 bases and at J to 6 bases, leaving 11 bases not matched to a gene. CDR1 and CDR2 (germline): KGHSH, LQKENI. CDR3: CASSPNRQGTLDTQYF. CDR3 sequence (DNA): TGTGCCAGCTCACCTAACCGACAGGGGACGTTGGATACGCAGTATTTT. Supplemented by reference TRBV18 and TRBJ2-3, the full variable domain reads NAGVMQNPRHLVRRRGQEARLRCSPMKGHSHVYWYRQLPEEGLKFMVYLQKENIIDESGMPKERFSAEFPKEGPSILRIQQVVRGDSAAYFCASSPNRQGTLDTQYFGPGTRLTVL.

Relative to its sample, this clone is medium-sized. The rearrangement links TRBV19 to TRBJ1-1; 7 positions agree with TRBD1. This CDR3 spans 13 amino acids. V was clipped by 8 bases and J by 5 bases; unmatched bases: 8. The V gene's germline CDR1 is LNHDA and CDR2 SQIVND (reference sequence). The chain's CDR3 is CASGGQEGTEAFF. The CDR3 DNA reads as TGTGCCAGTGGTGGACAGGAGGGGACTGAAGCTTTCTTT.

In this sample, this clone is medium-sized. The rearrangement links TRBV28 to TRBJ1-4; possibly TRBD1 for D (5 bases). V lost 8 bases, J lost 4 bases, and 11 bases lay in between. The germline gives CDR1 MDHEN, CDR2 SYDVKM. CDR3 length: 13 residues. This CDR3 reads CASGGGGNEKLFF. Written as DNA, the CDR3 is TGTGCCAGCGGTGGGGGGGGTAATGAAAAACTGTTTTTT.

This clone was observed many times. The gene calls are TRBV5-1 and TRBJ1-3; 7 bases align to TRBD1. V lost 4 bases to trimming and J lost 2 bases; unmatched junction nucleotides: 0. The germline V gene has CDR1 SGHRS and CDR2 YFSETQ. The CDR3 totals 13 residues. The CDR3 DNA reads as TGCGCCAGCAGCGACAGGGCTGGAAACACCATATATTTT. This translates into CASSDRAGNTIYF.

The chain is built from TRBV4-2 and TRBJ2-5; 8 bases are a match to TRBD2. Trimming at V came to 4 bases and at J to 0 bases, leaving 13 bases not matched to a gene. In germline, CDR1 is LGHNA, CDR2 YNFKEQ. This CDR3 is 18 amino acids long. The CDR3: CASSPRGPGGSYQETQYF. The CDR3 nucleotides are TGTGCCAGCAGCCCCCGTGGTCCGGGGGGGTCGTACCAAGAGACCCAGTACTTC.